The TCR beta chain under discussion was sequenced for a study of blood T cell repertoires in COVID-19 (dated by TCRdb to the early 2020s). With regard to the full study: The collaborator samples originated in the United States, Italy and Spain and spanned the acute and convalescent phases of COVID-19. The prospective study material was composed of cDNA or gDNA derived from T cells, B-cell-depleted T cells, or PBMCs. Subjects who had been exposed to COVID-19, were actively infected with it, or had recovered from it provided the deeply sampled blood TCRbeta repertoires that made up the dataset. The repertoires were made available in a free public database intended to serve as a resource for research on the immune response to SARS-CoV-2. The samples were drawn from the first 160 participants of the ongoing ImmuneRACE study and from roughly 1,300 subjects provided by 6 global collaborators. Nearly every sample came with metadata listing a de-identified subject ID, COVID-19 status, age in years and sex. Where available, HLA class I and class II types were obtained from metadata supplied by the sample provider rather than from assay-based typing. Overall results and qualifications from the work: Clinical and demographic metadata were provided uncurated, with the amount varying by source and participant.

The immunoSEQ Assay, a bias-controlled multiplex PCR, was used to amplify TCRbeta CDR3 regions from genomic DNA. The original pipeline was this. Within the assay, amplification of reference gene primers was used to estimate how many nucleated cells each sample contained. To quantify the absolute abundance of each unique TCRbeta CDR3 rearrangement, sequence reads were collapsed and filtered. For each sample, productive Simpson clonality was calculated as the square root of Simpson's diversity index over productive rearrangements. Sourced from immuneACCESS, this table was stored by TCRdb with only in-frame sequences that have V and J called. A share of the clones is absent; for the studies checked, an unresolved V gene accounts for under half, and the remainder has no known explanation. V, J and clone size were drawn from that table, and D and trimming were deduced from the DNA. Here the sample has about 250,000 clones; roughly 84% occur a single time. The ten largest make up 4% to 4.5% of the sample.

As for this clone: Its antigen has not been determined. Nothing much larger sits one base from this clone, and base qualities are not available.

The collaborating institutions used their own protocols to collect whole blood in K2EDTA tubes. For TCRbeta analysis, collaborators shipped samples in one of three forms: frozen whole blood, isolated PBMCs, or DNA extracted from either of those sample types. Based on the germline V gene, the CDR1 and CDR2 sequences are SQVTM and ANQGSEA. Cut back by 7 bases and 2 bases, the V and J ends lie 17 bases apart. The CDR3 contains 14 residues, cysteine and phenylalanine counted. Here the CDR3 DNA is all that survives: 42 bases in frame from base 1. The sequenced sample consisted of peripheral blood. Here the chain combines TRBV29-1 and TRBJ1-1; no D gene call is confident. The receptor was derived from a middle-aged woman with active or convalescent COVID-19. In nucleotides, the sequence is TGCAGCGCCGTCCCCGCGGGTCGAAACACTGAAGCTTTCTTT. Its product reads: CSAVPAGRNTEAFF.